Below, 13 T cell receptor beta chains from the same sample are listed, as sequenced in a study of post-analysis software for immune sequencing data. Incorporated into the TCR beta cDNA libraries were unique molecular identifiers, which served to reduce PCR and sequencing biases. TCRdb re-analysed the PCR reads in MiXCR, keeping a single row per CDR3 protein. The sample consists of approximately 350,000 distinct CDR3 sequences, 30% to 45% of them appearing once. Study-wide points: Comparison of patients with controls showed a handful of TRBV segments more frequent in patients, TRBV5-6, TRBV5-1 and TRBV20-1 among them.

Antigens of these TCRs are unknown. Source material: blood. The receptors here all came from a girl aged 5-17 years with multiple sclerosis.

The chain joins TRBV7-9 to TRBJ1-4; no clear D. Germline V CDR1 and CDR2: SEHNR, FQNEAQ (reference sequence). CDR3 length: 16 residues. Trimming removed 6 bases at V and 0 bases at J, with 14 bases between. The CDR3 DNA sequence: TGTGCCAGCAGTTTGGGCGTAATTGCAACTAATGAAAAACTGTTTTTT. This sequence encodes CASSLGVIATNEKLFF.

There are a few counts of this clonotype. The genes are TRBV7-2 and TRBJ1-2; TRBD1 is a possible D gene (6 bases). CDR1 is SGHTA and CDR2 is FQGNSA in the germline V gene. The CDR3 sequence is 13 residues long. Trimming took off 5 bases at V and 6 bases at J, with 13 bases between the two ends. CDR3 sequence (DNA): TGTGCCAGCAGCCCCCGGGACATAGATGGCTACACCTTC. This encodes CASSPRDIDGYTF. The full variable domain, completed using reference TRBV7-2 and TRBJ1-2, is GAGVSQSPSNKVTEKGKDVELRCDPISGHTALYWYRQSLGQGLEFLIYFQGNSAPDKSGLPSDRFSAERTGGSVSTLTIQRTQQEDSAVYLCASSPRDIDGYTFGSGTRLTVV.

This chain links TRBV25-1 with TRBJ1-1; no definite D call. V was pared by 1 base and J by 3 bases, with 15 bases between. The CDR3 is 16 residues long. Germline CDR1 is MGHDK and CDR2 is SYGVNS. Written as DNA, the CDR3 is TGTGCCAGCAGTGAATCCTCTCGAGGGAAGTACACTGAAGCTTTCTTT. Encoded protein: CASSESSRGKYTEAFF.

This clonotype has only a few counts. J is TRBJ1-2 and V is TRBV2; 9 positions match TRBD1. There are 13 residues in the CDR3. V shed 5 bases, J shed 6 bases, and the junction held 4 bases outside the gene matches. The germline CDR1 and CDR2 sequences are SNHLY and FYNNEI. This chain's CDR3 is CASSNRGRNGYTF. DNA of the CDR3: TGTGCCAGCAGTAACAGGGGGCGAAATGGCTACACCTTC.

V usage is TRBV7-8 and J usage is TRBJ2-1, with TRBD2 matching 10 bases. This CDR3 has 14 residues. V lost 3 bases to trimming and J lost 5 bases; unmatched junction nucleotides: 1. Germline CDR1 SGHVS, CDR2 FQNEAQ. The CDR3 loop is CASSFGLADNEQFF. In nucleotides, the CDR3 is TGTGCCAGCAGCTTCGGACTAGCGGACAATGAGCAGTTCTTC.

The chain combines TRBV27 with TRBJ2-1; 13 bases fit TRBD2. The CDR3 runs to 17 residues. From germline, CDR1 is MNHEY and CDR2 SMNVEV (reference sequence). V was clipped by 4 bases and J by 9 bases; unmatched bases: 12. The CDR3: CASSSVAGLAGFGEQFF. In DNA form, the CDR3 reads TGTGCCAGCAGTTCGGTTGCGGGACTAGCGGGGTTCGGTGAGCAGTTCTTC.

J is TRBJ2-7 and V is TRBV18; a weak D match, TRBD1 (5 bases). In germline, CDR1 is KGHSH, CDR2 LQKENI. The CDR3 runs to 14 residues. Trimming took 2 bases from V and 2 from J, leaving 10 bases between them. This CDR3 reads CASSPGASTYEQYF. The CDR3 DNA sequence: TGTGCCAGCTCACCAGGGGCGAGCACCTACGAGCAGTACTTC.

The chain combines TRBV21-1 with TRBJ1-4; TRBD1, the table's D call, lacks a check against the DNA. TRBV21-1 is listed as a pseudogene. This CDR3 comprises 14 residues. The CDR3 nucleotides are TGTGCCAGCAACCTCCGGGACAGGGGGGAAAAACTGTTTTTT. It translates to CASNLRDRGEKLFF.

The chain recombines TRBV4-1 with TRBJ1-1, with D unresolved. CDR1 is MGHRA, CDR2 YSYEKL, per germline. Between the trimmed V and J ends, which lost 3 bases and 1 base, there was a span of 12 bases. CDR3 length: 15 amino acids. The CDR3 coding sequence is TGCGCCAGCAGCCAGGGCAGCAGTCAGAACACTGAAGCTTTCTTT. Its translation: CASSQGSSQNTEAFF.

The CDR3 coding sequence is TGCAGTGCTAGAGATCGGGGACTAGCGACTCAGCAGTATTTT. Residues: CSARDRGLATQQYF. The chain recombines TRBV20-1 with TRBJ2-3, with 10 bases matching TRBD2. Losses at the gene ends were 0 bases for V and 11 bases for J; bases not matched to a gene: 8. CDR1 and CDR2 from the germline V gene are DFQATT and SNEGSKA (reference sequence). The CDR3 is 14 amino acids.

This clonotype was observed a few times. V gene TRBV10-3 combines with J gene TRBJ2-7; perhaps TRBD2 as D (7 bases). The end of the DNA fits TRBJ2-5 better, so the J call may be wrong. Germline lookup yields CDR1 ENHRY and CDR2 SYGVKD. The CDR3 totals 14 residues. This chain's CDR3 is CAISESGGPETQYF. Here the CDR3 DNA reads TGTGCCATCAGTGAGTCGGGGGGGCCGGAGACCCAGTACTTC.

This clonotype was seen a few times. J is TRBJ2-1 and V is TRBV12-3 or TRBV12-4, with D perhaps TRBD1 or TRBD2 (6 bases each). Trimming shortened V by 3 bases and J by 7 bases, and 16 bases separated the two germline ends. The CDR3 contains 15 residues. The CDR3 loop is CASSLGAVGGNEQFF. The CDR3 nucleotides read TGTGCCAGCAGTTTGGGGGCGGTGGGAGGAAATGAGCAGTTCTTC.

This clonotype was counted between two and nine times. The DNA for the CDR3 is TGCGCCAGCAGCCCACTCCTCGGACTAGCGGGGGGCGGAGAGACCCAGTACTTC. It translates to CASSPLLGLAGGGETQYF. The chain is built from TRBV4-3 and TRBJ2-5; 14 nucleotides align to TRBD2. Looked up from germline, CDR1 is LGHNA and CDR2 is YSLEER. This CDR3 has 18 amino acids. The J segment lost 4 bases and the V segment lost 4 bases, leaving 11 bases of the junction unmatched.